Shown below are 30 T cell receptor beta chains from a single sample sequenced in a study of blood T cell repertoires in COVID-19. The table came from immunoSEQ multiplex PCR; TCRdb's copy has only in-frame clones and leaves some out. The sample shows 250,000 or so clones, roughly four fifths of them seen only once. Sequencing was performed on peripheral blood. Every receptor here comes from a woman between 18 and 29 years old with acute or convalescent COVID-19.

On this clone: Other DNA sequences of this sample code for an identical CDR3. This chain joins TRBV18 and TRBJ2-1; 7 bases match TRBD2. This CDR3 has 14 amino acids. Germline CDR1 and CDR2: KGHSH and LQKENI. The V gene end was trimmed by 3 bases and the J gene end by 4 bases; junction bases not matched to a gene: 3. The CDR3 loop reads CASSPSSGYNEQFF. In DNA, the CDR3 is TGTGCCAGCTCACCCTCTAGCGGATACAATGAGCAGTTCTTC.

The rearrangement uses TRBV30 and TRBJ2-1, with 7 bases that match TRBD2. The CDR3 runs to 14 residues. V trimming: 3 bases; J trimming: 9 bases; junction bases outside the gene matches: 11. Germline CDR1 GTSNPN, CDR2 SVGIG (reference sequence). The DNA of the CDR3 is TGTGCCTGGAGAGGGGAGGGAGGTTTGTTTGAGCAGTTCTTC. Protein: CAWRGEGGLFEQFF.

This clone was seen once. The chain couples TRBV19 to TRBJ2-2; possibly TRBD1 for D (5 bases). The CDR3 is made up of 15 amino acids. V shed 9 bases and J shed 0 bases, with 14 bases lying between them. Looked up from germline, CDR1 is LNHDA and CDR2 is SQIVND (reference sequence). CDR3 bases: TGTGCCAGCCGTTGGGGCGGCACGAACACCGGGGAGCTGTTTTTT. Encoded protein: CASRWGGTNTGELFF. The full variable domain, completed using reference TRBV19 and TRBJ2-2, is DGGITQSPKYLFRKEGQNVTLSCEQNLNHDAMYWYRQDPGQGLRLIYYSQIVNDFQKGDIAEGYSVSREKKESFPLTVTSAQKNPTAFYLCASRWGGTNTGELFFGEGSRLTVL.

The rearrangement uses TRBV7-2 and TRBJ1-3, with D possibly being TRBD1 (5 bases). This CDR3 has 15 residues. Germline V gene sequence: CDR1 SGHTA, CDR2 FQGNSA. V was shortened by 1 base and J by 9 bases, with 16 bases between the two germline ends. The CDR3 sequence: CASSLGAGAGGTIYF. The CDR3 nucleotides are TGTGCCAGCAGCTTAGGGGCGGGTGCCGGGGGCACCATATATTTT.

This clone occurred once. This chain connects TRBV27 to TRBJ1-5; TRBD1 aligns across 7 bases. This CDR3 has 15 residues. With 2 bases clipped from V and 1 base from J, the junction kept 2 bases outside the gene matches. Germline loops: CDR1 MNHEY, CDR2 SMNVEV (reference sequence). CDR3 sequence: CASSLEGASNQPQHF. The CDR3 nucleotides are TGTGCCAGCAGTTTAGAGGGGGCGAGCAATCAGCCCCAGCATTTT.

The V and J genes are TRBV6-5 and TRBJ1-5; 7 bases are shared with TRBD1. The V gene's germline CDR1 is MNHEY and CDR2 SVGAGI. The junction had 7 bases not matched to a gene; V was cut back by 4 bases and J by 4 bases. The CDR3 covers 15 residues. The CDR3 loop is CASSSATGRNQPQHF. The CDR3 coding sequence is TGTGCCAGCAGTTCCGCGACAGGGAGGAATCAGCCCCAGCATTTT.

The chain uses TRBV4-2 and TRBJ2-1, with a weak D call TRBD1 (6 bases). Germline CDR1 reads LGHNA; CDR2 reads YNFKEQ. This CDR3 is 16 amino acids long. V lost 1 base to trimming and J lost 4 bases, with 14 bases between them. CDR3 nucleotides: TGTGCCAGCAGCCAAGTAAGCACAGGGCTTTACAATGAGCAGTTCTTC. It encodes CASSQVSTGLYNEQFF.

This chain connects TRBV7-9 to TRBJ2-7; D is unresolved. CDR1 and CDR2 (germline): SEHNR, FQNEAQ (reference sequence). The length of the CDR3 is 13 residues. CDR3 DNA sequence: TGTGCAGGTAGCCTAACTTCGGGCTACGAGCAGTACTTC. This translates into CAGSLTSGYEQYF.

The CDR3 DNA is TGTGCCAGCAGCCCCTCGGACAGGGCCCCCGGGGAGCTGTTTTTT. Protein sequence: CASSPSDRAPGELFF. The V call is TRBV11-3, the J call TRBJ2-2; 8 nucleotides align to TRBD1. This CDR3 spans 15 amino acids. Germline CDR1 reads SGHNT; CDR2 reads YENEEA. The trim removed 5 bases at V and 6 bases at J, leaving 8 bases unmatched.

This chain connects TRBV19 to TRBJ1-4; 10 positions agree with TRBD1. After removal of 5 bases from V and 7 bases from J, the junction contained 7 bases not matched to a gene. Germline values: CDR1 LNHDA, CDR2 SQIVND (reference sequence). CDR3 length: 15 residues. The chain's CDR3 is CASSPPGTGAEKLFF. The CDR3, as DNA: TGTGCCAGTAGTCCCCCCGGGACAGGGGCTGAAAAACTGTTTTTT. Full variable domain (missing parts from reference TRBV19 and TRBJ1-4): DGGITQSPKYLFRKEGQNVTLSCEQNLNHDAMYWYRQDPGQGLRLIYYSQIVNDFQKGDIAEGYSVSREKKESFPLTVTSAQKNPTAFYLCASSPPGTGAEKLFFGSGTQLSVL.

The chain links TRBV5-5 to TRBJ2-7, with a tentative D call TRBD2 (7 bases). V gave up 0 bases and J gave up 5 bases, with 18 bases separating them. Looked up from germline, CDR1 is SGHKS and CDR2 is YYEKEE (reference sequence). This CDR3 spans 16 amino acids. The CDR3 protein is CASSLGRGGGVNEQYF. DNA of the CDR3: TGTGCCAGCAGCTTGGGGCGGGGCGGGGGCGTCAACGAGCAGTACTTC.

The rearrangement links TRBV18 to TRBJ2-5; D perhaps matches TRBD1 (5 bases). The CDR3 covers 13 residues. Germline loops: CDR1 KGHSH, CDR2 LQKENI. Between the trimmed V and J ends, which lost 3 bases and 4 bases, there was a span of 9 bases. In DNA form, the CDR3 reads TGTGCCAGCTCACCTGCAGGGTCAGAGACCCAGTACTTC. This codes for CASSPAGSETQYF.

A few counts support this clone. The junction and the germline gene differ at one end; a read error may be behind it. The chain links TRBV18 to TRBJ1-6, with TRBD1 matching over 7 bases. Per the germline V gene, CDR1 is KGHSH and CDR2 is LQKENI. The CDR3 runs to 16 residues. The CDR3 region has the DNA TGTGCCAGCTCACCAACTACGGGACAGATAAATTCGCCCCTCCACTTT. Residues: CASSPTTGQINSPLHF.

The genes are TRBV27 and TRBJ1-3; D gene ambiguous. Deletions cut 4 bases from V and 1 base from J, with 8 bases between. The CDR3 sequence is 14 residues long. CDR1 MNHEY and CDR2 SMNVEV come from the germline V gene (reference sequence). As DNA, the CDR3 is TGTGCCAGCAGTTCGGGGAGTTCTGGAAACACCATATATTTT. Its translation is CASSSGSSGNTIYF.

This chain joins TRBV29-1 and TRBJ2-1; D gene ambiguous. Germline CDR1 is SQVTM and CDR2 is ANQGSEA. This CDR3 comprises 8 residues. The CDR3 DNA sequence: TGCTCCTACAATGAGCAGTTCTTC. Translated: CSYNEQFF.

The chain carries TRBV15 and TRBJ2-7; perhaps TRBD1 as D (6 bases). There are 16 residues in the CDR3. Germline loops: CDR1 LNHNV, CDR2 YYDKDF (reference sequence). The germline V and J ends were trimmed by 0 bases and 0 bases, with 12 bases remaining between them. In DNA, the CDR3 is TGTGCCACCAGCAGAGATTATGGGGGCAGCTCCTACGAGCAGTACTTC. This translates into CATSRDYGGSSYEQYF.

The CDR3: CASSSRPGKEIHGYTF. The CDR3 nucleotides are TGTGCCAGCAGTTCCAGACCGGGAAAGGAGATCCATGGCTACACCTTC. This chain links TRBV7-2 with TRBJ1-2; D gene unclear. CDR1 SGHTA and CDR2 FQGNSA come from the germline V gene. Between the trimmed V and J ends, which lost 6 bases and 6 bases, there was a span of 23 bases. The CDR3 has 16 amino acids.

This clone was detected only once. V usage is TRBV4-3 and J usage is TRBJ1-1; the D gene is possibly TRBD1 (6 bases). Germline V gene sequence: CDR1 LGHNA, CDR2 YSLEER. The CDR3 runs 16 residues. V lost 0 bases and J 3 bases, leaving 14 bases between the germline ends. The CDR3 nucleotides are TGCGCCAGCAGCCAAGACCGCAGGGGAATAGACACTGAAGCTTTCTTT. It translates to CASSQDRRGIDTEAFF.

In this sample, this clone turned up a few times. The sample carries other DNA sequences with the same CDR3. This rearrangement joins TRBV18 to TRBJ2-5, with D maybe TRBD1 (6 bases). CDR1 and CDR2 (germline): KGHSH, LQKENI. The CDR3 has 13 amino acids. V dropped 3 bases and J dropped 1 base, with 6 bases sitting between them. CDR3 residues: CASSPDSQETQYF. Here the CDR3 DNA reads TGTGCCAGCTCACCGGACAGCCAAGAGACCCAGTACTTC. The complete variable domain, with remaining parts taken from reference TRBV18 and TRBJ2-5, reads NAGVMQNPRHLVRRRGQEARLRCSPMKGHSHVYWYRQLPEEGLKFMVYLQKENIIDESGMPKERFSAEFPKEGPSILRIQQVVRGDSAAYFCASSPDSQETQYFGPGTRLLVL.

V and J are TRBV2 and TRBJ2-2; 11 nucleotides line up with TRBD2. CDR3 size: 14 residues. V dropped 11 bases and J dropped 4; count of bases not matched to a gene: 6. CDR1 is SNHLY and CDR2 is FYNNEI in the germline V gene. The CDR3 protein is CAGSGRAGTGELFF. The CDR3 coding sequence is TGTGCCGGTAGCGGGAGGGCCGGCACCGGGGAGCTGTTTTTT.

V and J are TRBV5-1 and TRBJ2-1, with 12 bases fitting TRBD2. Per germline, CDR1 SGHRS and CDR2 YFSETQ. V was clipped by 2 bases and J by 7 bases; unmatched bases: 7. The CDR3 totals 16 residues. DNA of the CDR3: TGCGCCAGCAGCTTCGCCCTAGCGGGAGGGCCGAATGAGCAGTTCTTC. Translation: CASSFALAGGPNEQFF.

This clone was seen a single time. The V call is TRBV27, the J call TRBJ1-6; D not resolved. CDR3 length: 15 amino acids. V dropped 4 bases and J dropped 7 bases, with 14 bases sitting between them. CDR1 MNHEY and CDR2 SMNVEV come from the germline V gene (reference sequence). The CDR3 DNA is TGTGCCAGCAGTTGGCGTCTGGGCAAGAATTCACCCCTCCACTTT. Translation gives CASSWRLGKNSPLHF.

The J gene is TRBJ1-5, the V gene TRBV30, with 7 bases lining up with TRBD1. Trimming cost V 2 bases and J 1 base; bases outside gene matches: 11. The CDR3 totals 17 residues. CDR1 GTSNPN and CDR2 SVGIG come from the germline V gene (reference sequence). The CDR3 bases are TGTGCCTGGAGTACTCGAACAGGGGTTTTGAGCAATCAGCCCCAGCATTTT. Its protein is CAWSTRTGVLSNQPQHF.

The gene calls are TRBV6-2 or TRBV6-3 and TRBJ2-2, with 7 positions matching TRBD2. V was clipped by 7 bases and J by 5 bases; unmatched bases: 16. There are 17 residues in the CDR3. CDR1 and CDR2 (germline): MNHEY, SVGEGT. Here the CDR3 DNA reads TGTGCCAGCACCCCACCGTGGGGGGGGTCTGCTACCGGGGAGCTGTTTTTT. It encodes CASTPPWGGSATGELFF.

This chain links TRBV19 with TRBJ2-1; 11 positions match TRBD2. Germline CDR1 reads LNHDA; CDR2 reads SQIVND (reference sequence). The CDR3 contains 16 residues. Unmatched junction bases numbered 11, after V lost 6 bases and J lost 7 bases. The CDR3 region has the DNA TGTGCCAGTAGCATCCTCACTAGCGGGAGTCGGAATGAGCAGTTCTTC. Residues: CASSILTSGSRNEQFF.

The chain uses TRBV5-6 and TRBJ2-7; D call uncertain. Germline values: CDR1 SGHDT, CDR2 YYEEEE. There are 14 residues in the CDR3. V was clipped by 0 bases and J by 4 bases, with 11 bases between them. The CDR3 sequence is CASSLGFSRYEQYF. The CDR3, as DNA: TGTGCCAGCAGCTTGGGATTTTCTAGGTACGAGCAGTACTTC.

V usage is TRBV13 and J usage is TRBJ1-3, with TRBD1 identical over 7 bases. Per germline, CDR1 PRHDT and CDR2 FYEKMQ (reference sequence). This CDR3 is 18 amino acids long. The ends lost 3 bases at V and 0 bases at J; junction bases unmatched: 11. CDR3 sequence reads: CASSFQPGTADSGNTIYF. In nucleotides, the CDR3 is TGTGCCAGCAGCTTTCAACCCGGGACAGCGGACTCTGGAAACACCATATATTTT.

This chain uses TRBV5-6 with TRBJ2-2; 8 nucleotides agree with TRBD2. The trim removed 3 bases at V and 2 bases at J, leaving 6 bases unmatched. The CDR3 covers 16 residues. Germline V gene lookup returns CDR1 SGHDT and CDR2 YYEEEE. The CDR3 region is CASSSTGTSNTGELFF. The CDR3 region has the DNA TGTGCCAGCAGCTCAACCGGGACTAGTAACACCGGGGAGCTGTTTTTT.

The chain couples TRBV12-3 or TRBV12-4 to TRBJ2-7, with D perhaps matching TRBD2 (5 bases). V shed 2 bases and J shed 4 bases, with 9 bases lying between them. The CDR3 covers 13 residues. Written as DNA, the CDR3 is TGTGCCAGCAGTTTAAACGGGGTGTACGAGCAGTACTTC. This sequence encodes CASSLNGVYEQYF.

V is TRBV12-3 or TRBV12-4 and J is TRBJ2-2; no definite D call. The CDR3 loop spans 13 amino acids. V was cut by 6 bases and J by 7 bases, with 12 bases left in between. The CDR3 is CASSPPVGGELFF. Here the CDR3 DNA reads TGTGCCAGCAGCCCTCCGGTTGGCGGGGAGCTGTTTTTT.